The clone carrying this TCR beta chain has only a few counts. TCR beta CDR3 sequences were amplified from RNA transcripts. RT-PCR in the first round (using the HTBI primer set) targeted the TCR CDR3. In TCRdb, the multiplex PCR reads were re-called with MiXCR into one record per CDR3 protein. Of approximately 600,000 distinct CDR3 sequences in the sample, 15% to 20% were seen once. Each diagnosis was grounded in clinical symptoms, serum thyroxine and TRAb, thyroid ultrasound, and orbital computed tomography. This sample was taken from a study of T cells in Graves' hyperthyroidism and ophthalmopathy. Germline values: CDR1 SGHAT, CDR2 FQNNGV. This CDR3 spans 18 amino acids. Losses at the gene ends were 2 bases for V and 3 bases for J; bases not matched to a gene: 14.

This receptor was taken from a woman aged 25 to 45 with Graves' hyperthyroidism. Sequences were obtained from blood. The chain has TRBV11-2 and TRBJ2-7, with TRBD1 matching over 9 bases. CDR3 sequence (DNA): TGTGCCAGCAGCTTACCAAGGACAGGGGAAGATGAAGGCTACGAGCAGTACTTC. Its protein is CASSLPRTGEDEGYEQYF.